This TCR beta chain was captured by sequencing in a study of PD-1 blockade in classical Hodgkin lymphoma (dated by TCRdb to about 2020). As for the study more broadly: Nivolumab dosing was 3 mg/kg intravenously every 2 weeks, continuing until either disease progression or unacceptable toxicity. The study used TCR beta sequencing and CyTOF to define a peripheral blood immune signature of response to PD-1 blockade in classical Hodgkin lymphoma. Broad study findings and their caveats: Diversity was lower in patients who began nivolumab less than 1 year after ASCT, so these patients were left out of later analyses to avoid confounding by immune reconstitution. Only a single clinical trial cohort was studied, and what caused the repertoire differences, possibly disease activity or prior therapy, remained undefined. Trial patients achieving complete response had baseline diversity similar to newly diagnosed patients, whereas partial responders and progressors had significantly lower diversity. By C4D1, a significant rise was seen in CD4+ TCR diversity but not in CD8+ TCR diversity (p=0.0027 vs p=0.16), and the rise was most apparent among complete responders (p=0.02). Baseline TCR diversity was reported as lower in newly diagnosed patients than in healthy donors, and lower still in relapsed/refractory patients.

Genomic DNA was extracted with the Qiagen DNeasy kit from unsorted PBMCs and from negatively selected CD4+ and CD8+ fractions. TCR beta CDR3 regions were amplified by immunoSEQ multiplex PCR using primers annealing to V and J segments. A synthetic immune receptor repertoire was used to minimize amplification bias, and any remaining bias was removed computationally after sequencing. The study's own analysis went as follows. Custom Python scripts were used to quantify repertoire diversity as the Shannon entropy index. Unsorted, CD4+ and CD8+ repertoires were analyzed separately, except for combined analyses in which CD4+ and CD8+ sequences were merged in silico. Clonal expansion was defined as at least a 2-fold frequency increase after treatment relative to C1D1, with a pseudocount of 0.5 for undetected baseline clones. Singleton clones were defined as clones with 0 or 1 copy at C1D1, and non-singleton clones were defined as clones with 2 or more copies. Clones expanded in unsorted samples were annotated as CD4+, CD8+ or unknown by matching protein sequences in sorted samples from the same patient. Wilcoxon tests were applied to paired samples to test diversity changes from C1D1 to C4D1. In its TCRdb copy, this immuneACCESS table keeps in-frame sequences only and misses some clones. Where compared with another copy, unresolved V genes explain less than half of these, and the others have no known cause. Clonal size and the V and J genes are those of that table, whereas D and trimming came from the DNA. This sample is represented by about 30,000 clones; around 71% of them were singletons. In total, the top ten clones hold 4% of the sample.

Based on the germline V gene (reference sequence), the CDR1 and CDR2 sequences are LNHNV and YYDKDF. Trimmed from V: 1 base; trimmed from J: 2 bases; junction bases lacking a gene match: 8. Including the terminal cysteine and phenylalanine, the CDR3 comprises 17 residues. Kept here is only the CDR3 DNA, which spans 51 bases and is read in frame from base 1. For this clone: Its recognized antigen is unknown. It has no much larger one-base neighbor in the sample; base qualities were not kept.

In light of the paper, this sample's time point label describes: cycle 2 day 1 (C2D1) of nivolumab. Every trial patient had relapsed following autologous stem cell transplantation, and prior brentuximab vedotin exposure was what differed among cohorts A, B and C. A total of more than 55 patients with relapsed/refractory classical Hodgkin lymphoma made up the trial cohort, and each patient's best overall response was complete response, partial response or progressive disease. Trial patients were treated with single-agent nivolumab in the multi-cohort phase II CheckMate 205 trial. An independent review committee assessed best overall response by applying the 2007 International Working Group response criteria. Trial PBMCs were collected just before the start of nivolumab (C1D1) and during therapy at cycle 2 day 1 and cycle 4 day 1. Peripheral blood was collected in 8 mL Vacutainer Cell Preparation Tubes, from which PBMCs were isolated by centrifugation and then cryopreserved.

The rearranged chain carries TRBV15 and TRBJ2-5; a stretch of 9 junction bases matches TRBD2. Source: peripheral blood mononuclear cells (PBMCs), taken before the second cycle of nivolumab. The receptor was isolated from a human donor with classical Hodgkin lymphoma. The nucleotide sequence reads TGTGCCACCAGCAGAGCCCGAGGCGGGGGGGGACAAGAGACCCAGTACTTC. This encodes CATSRARGGGGQETQYF.